This entry lists 30 T cell receptor beta chains sequenced from one sample in a study of blood T cell repertoires in COVID-19. Sequencing used immunoSEQ multiplex PCR; TCRdb keeps in-frame clones, though not all of them. The table includes some 260,000 clones, 70% to 90% detected once. The sequenced material came from PBMCs or T cells enriched from blood (not recorded which). The receptor source for this set is a man between 35 and 55 years old who had recovered from COVID-19.

The chain combines TRBV30 with TRBJ2-7; TRBD1 is a possible D gene (6 bases). V was cut by 1 base and J by 2 bases, with 9 bases left in between. The CDR3 is 13 residues long. The germline V gene encodes CDR1 GTSNPN and CDR2 SVGIG (reference sequence). CDR3 sequence reads: CAWSAQGPYEQYF. The CDR3 nucleotides read TGTGCCTGGAGTGCGCAGGGGCCCTACGAGCAGTACTTC.

This chain joins TRBV7-2 and TRBJ2-1, with TRBD2 matching over 8 bases. J gave up 0 bases and V 5 bases, and 9 bases lay outside the gene matches. The CDR3 is 17 residues long. Germline CDR1 and CDR2: SGHTA and FQGNSA. The CDR3: CASSPRTSSRSYNEQFF. For the CDR3, the DNA is TGTGCCAGCAGCCCCCGGACTAGCTCTCGCTCCTACAATGAGCAGTTCTTC.

This chain connects TRBV6-2 or TRBV6-3 to TRBJ1-1; 9 bases agree with TRBD1. Germline CDR1 MNHEY, CDR2 SVGEGT. The length of the CDR3 is 17 residues. Germline trimming cut 6 bases from V and 4 bases from J; bases unmatched to any gene: 15. CDR3 coding DNA: TGTGCCAGCAGCCCCGGCCTGGACAGGGGTGGTGGCACTGAAGCTTTCTTT. It translates to CASSPGLDRGGGTEAFF.

The chain employs TRBV9 and TRBJ2-7; TRBD2 agrees at 16 bases. V lost 0 bases, J lost 5 bases, and 5 bases stayed unmatched. CDR1 SGDLS and CDR2 YYNGEE come from the germline V gene. This CDR3 is built from 17 residues. CDR3 coding DNA: TGTGCCAGCAGCGTAGTAGGGACTAGCGGGGGGGCCAACGAGCAGTACTTC. Residues: CASSVVGTSGGANEQYF.

The CDR3 bases are TGTGCCAGCAGCTTAGCGTTCAGGGCCGACAATCAGCCCCAGCATTTT. This codes for CASSLAFRADNQPQHF. The chain combines TRBV7-6 with TRBJ1-5; possible D gene TRBD1, 5 bases. CDR3 length: 16 amino acids. V was trimmed by 0 bases and J by 3 bases, leaving 12 bases between them. Germline V gene data show CDR1 as SGHVS and CDR2 as FNYEAQ.

V gene TRBV11-1 combines with J gene TRBJ2-5; TRBD2 is a possible D gene (6 bases). The CDR3 sequence is 13 residues long. Germline V gives CDR1 SGHAT, CDR2 FQDESV (reference sequence). V was clipped by 8 bases and J by 1 base, with 11 bases between them. For the CDR3, the DNA is TGTGCCAGCCATCGGGGGACCCAAGAGACCCAGTACTTC. It yields the protein CASHRGTQETQYF. The whole variable domain, filled in from reference TRBV11-1 and TRBJ2-5, reads EAEVAQSPRYKITEKSQAVAFWCDPISGHATLYWYRQILGQGPELLVQFQDESVVDDSQLPKDRFSAERLKGVDSTLKIQPAELGDSAMYLCASHRGTQETQYFGPGTRLLVL.

The chain is built from TRBV15 and TRBJ1-2; D uncertain. The germline gives CDR1 LNHNV, CDR2 YYDKDF (reference sequence). Trimming took off 0 bases at V and 2 bases at J, with 4 bases between the two ends. The CDR3 extends over 13 amino acids. The CDR3 DNA is TGTGCCACCAGCAGAGATGCGAACTATGGCTACACCTTC. It codes for CATSRDANYGYTF. Full variable domain (outside the CDR3, taken from reference TRBV15 and TRBJ1-2): DAMVIQNPRYQVTQFGKPVTLSCSQTLNHNVMYWYQQKSSQAPKLLFHYYDKDFNNEADTPDNFQSRRPNTSFCFLDIRSPGLGDTAMYLCATSRDANYGYTFGSGTRLTVV.

The chain carries TRBV28 and TRBJ1-2; the match to TRBD1 covers 12 bases. Germline-derived CDR1 and CDR2 are MDHEN and SYDVKM. V lost 8 bases to trimming and J lost 5 bases; unmatched junction nucleotides: 15. The CDR3 covers 17 residues. Written as DNA, the CDR3 is TGTGCCAGCGGTCAGTTCCTCGGGACAGGGGGCAATTATGGCTACACCTTC. Translation: CASGQFLGTGGNYGYTF.

The J gene is TRBJ2-2, the V gene TRBV5-5; D is possibly TRBD1 (6 bases). V lost 4 bases to trimming and J lost 1 base, with 14 bases between them. The CDR3 length is 16 residues. Germline CDR1 is SGHKS and CDR2 is YYEKEE (reference sequence). Written as DNA, the CDR3 is TGTGCCAGCAGCCCCCGGGACATAAGGAACACCGGGGAGCTGTTTTTT. Protein sequence: CASSPRDIRNTGELFF.

This clone was detected only a few times. The chain recombines TRBV9 with TRBJ2-7; D is ambiguous. The ends were cut back, 0 bases at V and 1 base at J, with 8 bases in the middle. The CDR3 contains 14 residues. CDR1 SGDLS and CDR2 YYNGEE come from the germline V gene. The CDR3, as DNA: TGTGCCAGCAGCGTAGTGGAACAGTCCTACGAGCAGTACTTC. Its translation is CASSVVEQSYEQYF. Drawing the rest from reference TRBV9 and TRBJ2-7, the complete variable domain is DSGVTQTPKHLITATGQRVTLRCSPRSGDLSVYWYQQSLDQGLQFLIQYYNGEERAKGNILERFSAQQFPDLHSELNLSSLELGDSALYFCASSVVEQSYEQYFGPGTRLTVT.

V is TRBV27 and J is TRBJ1-1; 8 bases are shared with TRBD1. The CDR3 is made up of 15 amino acids. CDR1 and CDR2 from the germline V gene are MNHEY and SMNVEV (reference sequence). V was clipped by 7 bases and J by 0 bases; unmatched bases: 7. The CDR3 spells CASTRTGLMNTEAFF. CDR3 DNA sequence: TGTGCCAGCACCCGGACAGGGCTTATGAACACTGAAGCTTTCTTT.

V and J are TRBV29-1 and TRBJ2-1; 10 bases map to TRBD2. CDR3 size: 14 residues. J lost 6 bases, V lost 7 bases, and 9 bases had no gene match. CDR1 is SQVTM, CDR2 ANQGSEA, per germline. CDR3 nucleotides: TGCAGCGCCGACCTAGCGGGAGTGATCAATGAGCAGTTCTTC. Translating gives CSADLAGVINEQFF.

The chain carries TRBV4-2 and TRBJ1-4; the D is unclear. CDR3 length equals 15 residues. V was pared by 2 bases and J by 5 bases, with 12 bases between. CDR1 is LGHNA, CDR2 YNFKEQ, per germline. The CDR3, as DNA: TGTGCCAGCAGCCAATATACAGATTCAAATGAAAAACTGTTTTTT. Protein product: CASSQYTDSNEKLFF.

This clone was observed once. The rearrangement uses TRBV5-4 and TRBJ2-2; 10 bases match TRBD2. This CDR3 is 17 amino acids long. The germline V gene encodes CDR1 SGHNT and CDR2 YYREEE (reference sequence). V shed 0 bases and J 4 bases; nucleotides not matched to a gene: 6. The CDR3 here is CASSLGGSGGATGELFF. The CDR3 coding sequence is TGTGCCAGCAGCTTGGGAGGCAGCGGGGGGGCCACCGGGGAGCTGTTTTTT.

The chain uses TRBV7-2 and TRBJ2-1, with TRBD2 matching over 11 bases. V shed 5 bases, J shed 8 bases, and the junction held 5 bases outside the gene matches. The CDR3 sequence is 14 residues long. Germline V gives CDR1 SGHTA, CDR2 FQGNSA. The CDR3 coding sequence is TGTGCCAGCAGCCAACTAGCGGGAGTCGATGAGCAGTTCTTC. This gives the protein CASSQLAGVDEQFF.

The chain combines TRBV27 with TRBJ2-3, with TRBD2 identical over 14 bases. J was trimmed by 3 bases and V by 4 bases; bases with no gene match: 15. The CDR3 runs to 20 residues. Germline values: CDR1 MNHEY, CDR2 SMNVEV (reference sequence). The CDR3, as DNA: TGTGCCAGCAGTTCAACAACCCACAAGACTAGCGGGAGGGTAACAGATACGCAGTATTTT. It codes for CASSSTTHKTSGRVTDTQYF.

This clone appeared a few times. The J gene is TRBJ2-7, the V gene TRBV18, with D perhaps matching TRBD2 (6 bases). V lost 6 bases and J lost 6, with 18 bases in between. The CDR3 sequence is 14 residues long. Germline CDR1 KGHSH, CDR2 LQKENI. The CDR3 sequence: CASSLLGGEVEQYF. The CDR3 nucleotides are TGTGCCAGCTCCCTTCTCGGAGGGGAGGTCGAGCAGTACTTC.

This chain joins TRBV2 and TRBJ1-1; the D gene is possibly TRBD1 (5 bases). This CDR3 has 13 residues. The V end was cut by 8 bases, the J end by 1 base, with 11 bases between. The germline V gene encodes CDR1 SNHLY and CDR2 FYNNEI. CDR3 nucleotides: TGTGCCAGCGGAGGGACGGAGAACACTGAAGCTTTCTTT. Protein product: CASGGTENTEAFF.

This clone came up a few times. This chain connects TRBV5-4 to TRBJ2-5, with a possible D match to TRBD1 (5 bases). Deletions cut 3 bases from V and 2 bases from J, with 11 bases between. The CDR3 runs 14 residues. Germline CDR1 is SGHNT and CDR2 is YYREEE (reference sequence). Here the CDR3 reads CASSSWQGQETQYF. CDR3 sequence (DNA): TGTGCCAGCAGCTCGTGGCAGGGACAAGAGACCCAGTACTTC.

This sequence joins TRBV28 and TRBJ2-1; 16 bases fit TRBD2. There are 17 residues in the CDR3. V gave up 4 bases and J gave up 9 bases; unmatched junction bases: 9. Germline values: CDR1 MDHEN, CDR2 SYDVKM. For the CDR3, the DNA is TGTGCCAGCAGTTCACCGGGACTAGCGGGAGGGTCAGGTGAGCAGTTCTTC. Translation: CASSSPGLAGGSGEQFF.

The table lists this clone with many counts. The chain links TRBV2 to TRBJ1-3; D is uncertain. Germline V CDR1 and CDR2: SNHLY, FYNNEI. Trimming took off 8 bases at V and 0 bases at J, with 11 bases between the two ends. CDR3 size: 14 residues. The CDR3 protein is CASVAGTSGNTIYF. The CDR3 DNA reads TGTGCCAGCGTTGCGGGAACCTCTGGAAACACCATATATTTT.

V usage is TRBV3-1 (or the pseudogene TRBV3-2) and J usage is TRBJ2-2; no firm D call. Germline loops: CDR1 LGHDT, CDR2 YNNKEL (reference sequence). CDR3 size: 13 residues. The V end was cut by 0 bases, the J end by 7 bases, with 6 bases between. For the CDR3, the DNA is TGTGCCAGCAGCCAAGAGAGGCGCGGGGAGCTGTTTTTT. Amino acids: CASSQERRGELFF.

The V gene is TRBV28, the J gene TRBJ2-7; 7 bases align to TRBD2. In germline, CDR1 is MDHEN, CDR2 SYDVKM. Losses at the gene ends were 7 bases for V and 7 bases for J; bases not matched to a gene: 10. The CDR3 is 13 amino acids. The CDR3 reads CASNRGGSREQYF. CDR3 nucleotide sequence: TGTGCCAGCAATCGGGGAGGGTCCCGGGAGCAGTACTTC.

The V and J genes are TRBV2 and TRBJ1-5; 7 positions agree with TRBD1. The CDR3 contains 16 residues. Germline assignment: CDR1 SNHLY and CDR2 FYNNEI. Trimming cost V 6 bases and J 7 bases; bases outside gene matches: 15. The DNA for the CDR3 is TGTGCCAGCAGGACAGGTCTGGAGACAGGGAAGCAGCCCCAGCATTTT. Translated, it gives CASRTGLETGKQPQHF.

V gene TRBV2 combines with J gene TRBJ2-7, with 7 positions matching TRBD1. Trimming removed 6 bases from V and 4 bases from J; junction bases left unmatched: 12. The CDR3 spans 15 residues. Looked up from germline, CDR1 is SNHLY and CDR2 is FYNNEI. In DNA, the CDR3 is TGTGCCAGCAGGTCGCGGACAGGCCCGGGGTACGAGCAGTACTTC. Its translation: CASRSRTGPGYEQYF. Complete variable domain (other parts from reference TRBV2 and TRBJ2-7): EPEVTQTPSHQVTQMGQEVILRCVPISNHLYFYWYRQILGQKVEFLVSFYNNEISEKSEIFDDQFSVERPDGSNFTLKIRSTKLEDSAMYFCASRSRTGPGYEQYFGPGTRLTVT.

J is TRBJ2-1 and V is TRBV9, with no clear D. CDR3 size: 13 residues. Deletions cut 0 bases from V and 6 bases from J, with 7 bases between. Germline V gene data show CDR1 as SGDLS and CDR2 as YYNGEE. CDR3 DNA sequence: TGTGCCAGCAGCGTAGGCGGTGGCAATGAGCAGTTCTTC. Amino acids: CASSVGGGNEQFF.

The count of this clone is one. This chain uses TRBV7-9 with TRBJ1-2; maybe TRBD1 (6 bases). V was cut by 6 bases and J by 4 bases, with 12 bases left in between. The CDR3 runs 13 residues. Per the germline V gene, CDR1 is SEHNR and CDR2 is FQNEAQ (reference sequence). CDR3 protein: CASSPDSGYGYTF. The CDR3 nucleotides read TGTGCCAGCAGTCCGGACAGCGGCTATGGCTACACCTTC.

This chain uses TRBV4-1 with TRBJ1-1; no clear D. Looked up from germline, CDR1 is MGHRA and CDR2 is YSYEKL. The CDR3 spans 13 residues. The germline V and J ends were trimmed by 1 base and 4 bases, with 7 bases remaining between them. This CDR3 is CASSQGGRTEAFF. Written as DNA, the CDR3 is TGCGCCAGCAGCCAAGGTGGGCGCACTGAAGCTTTCTTT.

The chain employs TRBV10-3 and TRBJ2-5, with 7 bases matching TRBD1. V was pared by 9 bases and J by 2 bases, with 9 bases of the junction left unmatched. Germline CDR1 is ENHRY and CDR2 is SYGVKD. CDR3 size: 14 residues. The CDR3 reads CAIARQGSQETQYF. Written as DNA, the CDR3 is TGTGCCATAGCGAGACAGGGATCTCAAGAGACCCAGTACTTC.

The chain employs TRBV5-6 and TRBJ2-2, with D maybe TRBD1 (6 bases). This CDR3 region has 15 residues. In germline, CDR1 is SGHDT, CDR2 YYEEEE. V was clipped by 2 bases and J by 7 bases, with 15 bases between them. The CDR3 is CASSFRPGAVGELFF. CDR3 in DNA: TGTGCCAGCAGCTTTCGCCCAGGGGCGGTCGGGGAGCTGTTTTTT.